The next 3 T cell receptor beta chains were all read from a single sample in a study of vaccination and CD4 T cells after COVID-19. TCRdb reprocessed the PCR reads with MiXCR, giving one entry per CDR3 protein. The sample has tens of thousands of distinct CDR3 sequences, about 46% seen once. Time point here: late sampling 161 to 241 days after vaccination in a few convalescent patients. Sequencing was performed on CD4+ T cells from blood, taken about 7 months after SARS-CoV-2 vaccination. All receptors come from a human donor who had recovered from COVID-19.

Here the CDR3 reads CASSTRDGGETQYF. Here the CDR3 DNA reads TGTGCCAGCAGCACCCGGGACGGTGGGGAGACCCAGTACTTC. J is TRBJ2-5 and V is TRBV28; D may be TRBD1 or TRBD2 (5 bases each). V was trimmed by 6 bases and J by 5 bases, leaving 16 bases between them. This CDR3 comprises 14 residues. Germline V gene data show CDR1 as MDHEN and CDR2 as SYDVKM.

The chain uses TRBV6-5 and TRBJ2-3; TRBD2 is a possible D gene (5 bases). Trimming took 4 bases from V and 3 from J, leaving 11 bases between them. This CDR3 has 14 amino acids. Germline V lookup: CDR1 MNHEY, CDR2 SVGAGI. The CDR3 protein is CASSLGGRTDTQYF. The CDR3 DNA sequence: TGTGCCAGCAGTTTAGGCGGGCGGACAGATACGCAGTATTTT.

This clonotype was recorded a few times. This chain joins TRBV20-1 and TRBJ2-1; TRBD2 aligns across 15 bases. The J segment lost 2 bases and the V segment lost 2 bases, leaving 10 bases of the junction unmatched. This CDR3 contains 19 residues. CDR1 and CDR2 from the germline V gene are DFQATT and SNEGSKA (reference sequence). The CDR3 DNA follows: TGCAGTGCTAGATCCGGACTAGCGGGAGGGTGGAGGCCCTACAATGAGCAGTTCTTC. It yields the protein CSARSGLAGGWRPYNEQFF.